One sample yielded the 19 T cell receptor beta chains listed below, sequenced in a study of regulatory T cells in long-lasting Graves disease. Time point denoted: newly diagnosed GD, antithyroid drugs for less than 3 months. Scientists built the TCR library using RNA that was extracted from PBMCs. TCR beta libraries were built with iRepertoire HTBI primers and Arm-PCR of CDR3 regions. TCRdb re-analysed the multiplex PCR reads in MiXCR, keeping a single row per CDR3 protein. In the table there are 250,000 to 300,000 distinct CDR3 sequences, 18% of which are singletons. These data also formed part of another study, on T cells in Graves' hyperthyroidism and ophthalmopathy.

The source was peripheral blood mononuclear cells (PBMCs), collected at new diagnosis, from a patient treated with antithyroid drugs. These receptors originate from a woman aged 25-40 years with Graves disease.

The V and J genes are TRBV12-5 and TRBJ1-5, with TRBD1 matching 7 bases. V was clipped by 1 base and J by 1 base; unmatched bases: 10. The CDR3 spans 18 residues. The germline V gene encodes CDR1 LGHNT and CDR2 FRNRAP. CDR3 bases: TGTGCTAGTGGTTTGGACCACAGGGGCTTAGGGAGCAATCAGCCCCAGCATTTT. Translating it yields CASGLDHRGLGSNQPQHF. The whole variable domain, remainder taken from reference TRBV12-5 and TRBJ1-5, is DARVTQTPRHKVTEMGQEVTMRCQPILGHNTVFWYRQTMMQGLELLAYFRNRAPLDDSGMPKDRFSAEMPDATLATLKIQPSEPRDSAVYFCASGLDHRGLGSNQPQHFGDGTRLSIL.

This clonotype was found a few times. The J gene is TRBJ2-1, the V gene TRBV18; D is unresolved. Germline V gene lookup returns CDR1 KGHSH and CDR2 LQKENI. Trimming took off 8 bases at V and 5 bases at J, with 19 bases between the two ends. The CDR3 extends over 15 amino acids. CDR3 residues: CASSLVAAPNNEQFF. The DNA for the CDR3 is TGTGCCAGCAGCTTAGTGGCAGCTCCTAACAATGAGCAGTTCTTC. The variable domain in full, with the rest retrieved from reference TRBV18 and TRBJ2-1, is NAGVMQNPRHLVRRRGQEARLRCSPMKGHSHVYWYRQLPEEGLKFMVYLQKENIIDESGMPKERFSAEFPKEGPSILRIQQVVRGDSAAYFCASSLVAAPNNEQFFGPGTRLTVL.

The chain recombines TRBV28 with TRBJ1-1; no clear D. CDR1 and CDR2 (germline): MDHEN, SYDVKM. The CDR3 runs to 14 residues. V was trimmed by 8 bases and J by 11 bases, leaving 24 bases between them. The CDR3 loop is CASFYSPRGDEAFF. CDR3 DNA sequence: TGTGCCAGCTTCTATTCCCCACGCGGTGATGAGGCTTTCTTT.

This clonotype was detected many times. The V call is TRBV20-1, the J call TRBJ1-1, with D possibly TRBD1 on 5 matching bases. The CDR3 runs to 8 residues. Germline V gene sequence: CDR1 DFQATT, CDR2 SNEGSKA (reference sequence). CDR3 nucleotides: TGCAGCCGGGGGGGGGCTTTCTTT. Translation gives CSRGGAFF.

The rearrangement uses TRBV25-1 and TRBJ2-3; D is unclear. Per the germline V gene, CDR1 is MGHDK and CDR2 is SYGVNS. The V gene lost 0 bases and the J gene lost 1 base, with 14 bases spanning the gap. This CDR3 is built from 17 residues. CDR3 nucleotides: TGTGCCAGCAGTGAATATCTTGAGGCACAAGGCACAGATACGCAGTATTTT. The encoded protein is CASSEYLEAQGTDTQYF.

As concerns this clonotype: Possible read error: a much larger clone is one base away. The rearrangement joins TRBV7-2 to TRBJ2-7; D is perhaps TRBD1 (6 bases). The CDR3 is made up of 15 amino acids. The V gene's germline CDR1 is SGHTA and CDR2 FQGNSA. CDR3 bases: TGTGCCAGCACCTTAGGGGACAAGGGATCCTACGAGCAGTACTTC. Its translation is CASTLGDKGSYEQYF.

This clonotype was found many times. CDR3 residues: CASRTSGRLRYEQFF. CDR3 nucleotide sequence: TGTGCCAGCCGGACTAGCGGGCGACTCAGGTATGAGCAGTTCTTC. The chain links TRBV12-3 or TRBV12-4 to TRBJ2-1; 11 bases align to TRBD2. This CDR3 has 15 amino acids. After removal of 8 bases from V and 8 bases from J, the junction contained 11 bases not matched to a gene.

This clonotype was detected many times. V and J are TRBV6-1 and TRBJ1-2; TRBD1 is a possible D gene (6 bases). The CDR3 totals 12 residues. CDR1 MNHNS and CDR2 SASEGT come from the germline V gene. V shed 5 bases and J shed 7 bases, with 11 bases lying between them. The CDR3 region has the DNA TGTGCCAGCAGTCCTACAGGGAGTGGCTACACCTTC. This codes for CASSPTGSGYTF.

This clonotype was seen repeatedly, ten times or more. This chain's CDR3 is CASTPFTQGADGYTF. The CDR3, as DNA: TGTGCCAGCACCCCCTTCACCCAGGGGGCCGATGGCTACACCTTC. V and J are TRBV7-8 and TRBJ1-2; 8 bases match TRBD1. The V segment lost 7 bases and the J segment 6 bases; nucleotides outside the gene matches: 13. Germline assignment: CDR1 SGHVS and CDR2 FQNEAQ. This CDR3 comprises 15 residues.

This chain links TRBV5-5 with TRBJ2-1, with TRBD2 matching 13 bases. The CDR3 consists of 16 residues. Trimming cost V 3 bases and J 6 bases; bases outside gene matches: 6. CDR1 is SGHKS and CDR2 is YYEKEE in the germline V gene (reference sequence). The CDR3 protein is CASSSSTSGGLNEQFF. DNA of the CDR3: TGTGCCAGCAGCTCATCGACTAGCGGGGGGCTCAATGAGCAGTTCTTC.

This clonotype was seen ten or more times. V gene TRBV7-9 combines with J gene TRBJ1-1; 8 nucleotides match TRBD1. The junction had 4 bases not matched to a gene; V was cut back by 6 bases and J by 1 base. This CDR3 comprises 14 residues. CDR1 is SEHNR, CDR2 FQNEAQ, per germline (reference sequence). CDR3: CASRRQGTNTEAFF. In DNA form, the CDR3 reads TGTGCCAGCAGAAGACAGGGGACGAACACTGAAGCTTTCTTT.

The V gene is TRBV4-1, the J gene TRBJ1-3; 11 nucleotides align to TRBD1. The CDR3 totals 15 residues. Germline V gene data show CDR1 as MGHRA and CDR2 as YSYEKL. V dropped 8 bases and J dropped 9; count of bases not matched to a gene: 12. CDR3 nucleotides: TGCGCCAGCGGGCAGGACAGGGGGCTGTTGGGCACCATATATTTT. Residues: CASGQDRGLLGTIYF.

This clonotype appeared many times. A much larger clonotype is one base distant, so this may be a read error. CDR3 sequence reads: CASSLGCSDEQFF. As DNA, the CDR3 is TGTGCCAGCAGCTTAGGGTGCTCGGATGAGCAGTTCTTC. The chain uses TRBV11-2 and TRBJ2-1; D gene unclear. Trimming pared 1 base from V and 8 bases from J, leaving 9 bases between. The CDR3 is 13 amino acids. Germline V gene sequence: CDR1 SGHAT, CDR2 FQNNGV.

This clonotype was seen ten or more times. The chain joins TRBV27 to TRBJ1-4, with 7 nucleotides matching TRBD1. The germline V gene has CDR1 MNHEY and CDR2 SMNVEV (reference sequence). The CDR3 extends over 15 amino acids. Germline trimming cut 5 bases from V and 7 bases from J; bases unmatched to any gene: 10. The CDR3 here is CASSPWTGGGEKLFF. In DNA, the CDR3 is TGTGCCAGCAGTCCATGGACAGGAGGAGGTGAAAAACTGTTTTTT.

The table lists this clonotype with a few counts. The chain joins TRBV5-4 to TRBJ2-6; 9 bases map to TRBD1. Trimming removed 2 bases from V and 1 base from J; junction bases left unmatched: 4. The CDR3 is made up of 17 amino acids. The germline V gene has CDR1 SGHNT and CDR2 YYREEE (reference sequence). The CDR3 region has the DNA TGTGCCAGCAGCTTCACAGGGGGCGGATCTGGGGCCAACGTCCTGACTTTC. Encoded protein: CASSFTGGGSGANVLTF.

This clonotype was seen ten or more times. This sequence joins TRBV2 and TRBJ1-6, with D hard to call. The CDR3 sequence is 16 residues long. Deletions cut 5 bases from V and 0 bases from J, with 11 bases between. Germline V CDR1 and CDR2: SNHLY, FYNNEI. The CDR3 DNA reads as TGTGCCAGCAGTAAAGGGATGGGCTCCTATAATTCACCCCTCCACTTT. Its protein product is CASSKGMGSYNSPLHF.

This clonotype was seen many times. This rearrangement joins TRBV5-1 to TRBJ2-7, with 9 bases that match TRBD1. The CDR3 loop spans 15 amino acids. V lost 0 bases and J lost 3; bases outside the gene matches: 4. Germline V gene sequence: CDR1 SGHRS, CDR2 YFSETQ. The CDR3 is CASSLGDREIYEQYF. DNA for the CDR3: TGCGCCAGCAGCTTGGGGGACAGGGAGATCTACGAGCAGTACTTC.

This clonotype was counted at least ten times. This chain links TRBV11-3 with TRBJ2-1, with D possibly being TRBD1 or TRBD2 (5 bases each). Trimming removed 5 bases at V and 8 bases at J, with 13 bases between. The CDR3 contains 13 residues. Per the germline V gene, CDR1 is SGHNT and CDR2 is YENEEA. The CDR3 DNA is TGTGCCAGCAGCCCAGGGCCGGGGTATGAGCAGTTCTTC. Translating it yields CASSPGPGYEQFF.

This chain uses TRBV19 with TRBJ1-5; D remains ambiguous. Trimming took off 3 bases at V and 9 bases at J, with 9 bases between the two ends. Germline CDR1 and CDR2: LNHDA and SQIVND (reference sequence). There are 12 residues in the CDR3. CDR3 sequence reads: CASSMSTRPQHF. The CDR3 DNA follows: TGTGCCAGTAGTATGTCAACCCGGCCCCAGCATTTT. The full variable domain, its missing parts supplied by reference TRBV19 and TRBJ1-5, is DGGITQSPKYLFRKEGQNVTLSCEQNLNHDAMYWYRQDPGQGLRLIYYSQIVNDFQKGDIAEGYSVSREKKESFPLTVTSAQKNPTAFYLCASSMSTRPQHFGDGTRLSIL.